These 27 T cell receptor beta chains were all obtained from the same sample, sequenced in a study of OX40 agonist ivuxolimab in advanced cancers. The table came from immunoSEQ multiplex PCR; TCRdb's copy has only in-frame clones and leaves some out. The sample records tens of thousands of clones, approximately 84% being singletons. Sequenced material: CD4+ or CD8+ T cells sorted from blood, taken in a trial of the OX40 agonist ivuxolimab. The source is an adult with an advanced solid tumor such as melanoma, head and neck, liver or kidney cancer.

This chain joins TRBV5-6 and TRBJ2-2; 7 positions match TRBD1. V shed 2 bases, J shed 5 bases, and the junction held 6 bases outside the gene matches. CDR1 SGHDT and CDR2 YYEEEE come from the germline V gene. The CDR3 extends over 15 amino acids. CDR3 amino acids: CASSLGGEETGELFF. The CDR3 nucleotides are TGTGCCAGCAGCTTAGGGGGCGAGGAGACCGGGGAGCTGTTTTTT.

This chain links TRBV30 with TRBJ1-1, with 7 bases identical to TRBD1. Germline V lookup: CDR1 GTSNPN, CDR2 SVGIG (reference sequence). The CDR3 contains 12 residues. V was clipped by 6 bases and J by 11 bases; unmatched bases: 12. The CDR3 loop reads CACPQGGDGAFF. DNA for the CDR3: TGTGCCTGCCCCCAGGGGGGGGATGGGGCTTTCTTT.

The CDR3: CASSPNGQGASYEQYF. CDR3 bases: TGTGCCAGCTCACCCAATGGACAGGGGGCCTCCTACGAGCAGTACTTC. The chain joins TRBV18 to TRBJ2-7; 11 bases are a match to TRBD1. J gave up 0 bases and V 3 bases, and 4 bases lay outside the gene matches. The CDR3 has 16 amino acids. Germline CDR1 reads KGHSH; CDR2 reads LQKENI.

The chain combines TRBV2 with TRBJ1-5; 9 nucleotides agree with TRBD1. Germline CDR1 SNHLY, CDR2 FYNNEI. There are 17 residues in the CDR3. Trimming at V came to 7 bases and at J to 8 bases, leaving 18 bases not matched to a gene. CDR3 sequence: CASNKDRGFSLGKPQHF. Here the CDR3 DNA reads TGTGCCAGCAATAAGGACAGGGGTTTTTCTCTCGGGAAGCCCCAGCATTTT.

The DNA of the CDR3 is TGTGCCAGTCGACAAACTGCCTACGAGCAGTACTTC. Protein: CASRQTAYEQYF. V and J are TRBV6-1 and TRBJ2-7; D is unclear. CDR3 length: 12 amino acids. Germline CDR1 MNHNS, CDR2 SASEGT. Trimming removed 9 bases from V and 2 bases from J, with 11 bases in between.

The chain couples TRBV28 to TRBJ1-4, with a possible D match to TRBD1 (6 bases). CDR1 and CDR2 (germline): MDHEN, SYDVKM. V was trimmed by 6 bases and J by 4 bases, leaving 18 bases between them. This CDR3 contains 16 residues. The CDR3 sequence: CASRQKPGDYNEKLFF. The CDR3, as DNA: TGTGCCAGCAGACAAAAACCAGGGGACTATAATGAAAAACTGTTTTTT.

As DNA, the CDR3 is TGTGCCAGCAGCAGAGGCACAGATACGCAGTATTTT. Translated: CASSRGTDTQYF. This chain connects TRBV11-2 to TRBJ2-3, with unresolved D. The CDR3 extends over 12 amino acids. Trimming left V 5 bases short and J 1 base short, with 4 bases between. The germline CDR1 and CDR2 sequences are SGHAT and FQNNGV.

The chain has TRBV7-3 and TRBJ2-1, with 9 bases that match TRBD2. Trimming cost V 4 bases and J 9 bases; bases outside gene matches: 7. Germline V lookup: CDR1 SGHTA, CDR2 FQGTGA. The CDR3 contains 14 residues. CDR3 protein: CASSSGLAPSEQFF. The CDR3 bases are TGTGCCAGCAGCTCCGGACTAGCGCCATCTGAGCAGTTCTTC.

This CDR3 reads CASSPRLAGGPQDTQYF. In nucleotides, the CDR3 is TGCGCCAGCAGCCCTAGACTAGCGGGGGGACCTCAGGATACGCAGTATTTT. J is TRBJ2-3 and V is TRBV4-1; 13 nucleotides match TRBD2. CDR3 length: 17 residues. V was clipped by 4 bases and J by 6 bases; unmatched bases: 10. Germline loops: CDR1 MGHRA, CDR2 YSYEKL.

Concerning this clone: The junction does not match germline at one end; this may be a read error. The J gene is TRBJ2-5, the V gene TRBV7-7; D uncertain. Germline CDR1 is SSHAT and CDR2 is FNYEAQ (reference sequence). This CDR3 has 13 residues. CDR3 sequence: CASSFTVLGTQYF. CDR3 sequence (DNA): TGTGCTAGCAGCTTTACAGTCCTCGGGACCCAGTACTTC.

J is TRBJ2-1 and V is TRBV7-2; TRBD1 agrees at 12 bases. The length of the CDR3 is 17 residues. Trimming took 4 bases from V and 7 from J; bases not matched to a gene: 11. Germline V gene lookup returns CDR1 SGHTA and CDR2 FQGNSA. The CDR3 region has the DNA TGTGCCAGCAGCTCCGGATCCGGGACAGGGGGCGTAAATGAGCAGTTCTTC. This translates into CASSSGSGTGGVNEQFF.

This clone was picked up one time. The chain employs TRBV28 and TRBJ1-2; 9 bases are a match to TRBD1. Per the germline V gene, CDR1 is MDHEN and CDR2 is SYDVKM. The length of the CDR3 is 14 residues. V trimming: 7 bases; J trimming: 2 bases; junction bases outside the gene matches: 5. In DNA, the CDR3 is TGTGCCAGCACCACGGGACAGGGAAACTATGGCTACACCTTC. Translating it yields CASTTGQGNYGYTF.

The chain carries TRBV6-1 and TRBJ1-2; D remains ambiguous. There are 13 residues in the CDR3. The germline V gene encodes CDR1 MNHNS and CDR2 SASEGT. Between the trimmed V and J ends, which lost 3 bases and 0 bases, there was a span of 5 bases. In DNA form, the CDR3 reads TGTGCCAGCAGTGATCGACCTAACTATGGCTACACCTTC. This gives the protein CASSDRPNYGYTF.

This clone was counted between two and nine times. V and J are TRBV15 and TRBJ2-1; perhaps D is TRBD1 or TRBD2 (6 bases each). The CDR3 contains 15 residues. The ends were cut back, 5 bases at V and 7 bases at J, with 18 bases in the middle. The germline V gene has CDR1 LNHNV and CDR2 YYDKDF (reference sequence). CDR3 protein: CATSSRGSGHNEQFF. The CDR3 DNA reads TGTGCCACCAGCTCCAGGGGTAGCGGTCATAATGAGCAGTTCTTC.

The rearrangement joins TRBV27 to TRBJ2-3; D is unresolved. V was trimmed by 4 bases and J by 5 bases, leaving 10 bases between them. CDR3 length: 13 amino acids. Germline V gene data show CDR1 as MNHEY and CDR2 as SMNVEV (reference sequence). CDR3 amino acids: CASSSHWLDTQYF. In DNA, the CDR3 is TGTGCCAGCAGTTCCCATTGGCTAGATACGCAGTATTTT.

This rearrangement joins TRBV20-1 to TRBJ2-7; 7 bases fit TRBD1. Germline V gene lookup returns CDR1 DFQATT and CDR2 SNEGSKA (reference sequence). Trimming cost V 6 bases and J 6 bases; bases outside gene matches: 5. CDR3 length: 11 residues. The CDR3 loop is CSAYNRGEQYF. DNA for the CDR3: TGCAGTGCCTATAACAGGGGCGAGCAGTACTTC.

This chain uses TRBV7-9 with TRBJ2-7, with 8 bases fitting TRBD2. In germline, CDR1 is SEHNR, CDR2 FQNEAQ (reference sequence). The length of the CDR3 is 16 residues. Trimming at V came to 1 base and at J to 7 bases, leaving 12 bases not matched to a gene. Here the CDR3 DNA reads TGTGCCAGCAGCTTAGGTGGACTAGCCCGTTGGGAGGAGCAGTACTTC. It is translated as CASSLGGLARWEEQYF.

V and J are TRBV7-2 and TRBJ1-4, with D maybe TRBD1 (6 bases). The V end lost 5 bases, the J end lost 3 bases, and 16 bases lay between the germline ends. This CDR3 has 16 residues. CDR1 is SGHTA and CDR2 is FQGNSA in the germline V gene. The CDR3 region is CASSPSSWTANEKLFF. Written as DNA, the CDR3 is TGTGCCAGCAGCCCTAGCAGTTGGACAGCTAATGAAAAACTGTTTTTT.

Here the CDR3 reads CASSQTGSYEQYF. The CDR3 coding sequence is TGTGCCAGCAGCCAAACCGGGAGTTACGAGCAGTACTTC. This chain links TRBV27 with TRBJ2-7; TRBD2 is a possible D gene (6 bases). The CDR3 length is 13 residues. Germline lookup yields CDR1 MNHEY and CDR2 SMNVEV (reference sequence). The V and J ends lost 6 bases and 4 bases respectively, with 13 bases between them.

This clone occurred a few times. V usage is TRBV6-4 and J usage is TRBJ2-4; TRBD2 aligns across 10 bases. CDR1 MRHNA and CDR2 SNTAGT come from the germline V gene. The CDR3 covers 16 residues. V lost 6 bases and J lost 5; bases outside the gene matches: 10. DNA for the CDR3: TGTGCCAGCAGCCCCTCAGCGGGAGGGCCAGAAAACATTCAGTACTTC. This sequence encodes CASSPSAGGPENIQYF.

The chain uses TRBV4-2 and TRBJ2-3, with D unclear. V lost 4 bases and J 4 bases, leaving 3 bases between the germline ends. The CDR3 length is 11 residues. Germline CDR1 and CDR2: LGHNA and YNFKEQ. As DNA, the CDR3 is TGTGCCAGCAGCCGAGCAGATACGCAGTATTTT. It specifies CASSRADTQYF.

The chain joins TRBV10-3 to TRBJ1-1, with TRBD1 as a possible D gene (6 bases). This CDR3 has 15 residues. CDR1 and CDR2 (germline): ENHRY, SYGVKD. V dropped 3 bases and J dropped 1 base, with 12 bases sitting between them. The CDR3: CAISENRAKNTEAFF. The CDR3 DNA sequence: TGTGCCATCAGTGAAAACAGGGCTAAGAACACTGAAGCTTTCTTT.

J is TRBJ2-5 and V is TRBV5-1, with TRBD1 identical over 7 bases. Germline loops: CDR1 SGHRS, CDR2 YFSETQ. CDR3 length equals 14 residues. V lost 3 bases, J lost 2 bases, and 4 bases stayed unmatched. The CDR3 DNA reads TGCGCCAGCAGCTCGACAGGGACACAAGAGACCCAGTACTTC. Residues: CASSSTGTQETQYF.

V gene TRBV28 combines with J gene TRBJ1-1; a possible D gene is TRBD1 (5 bases). This CDR3 contains 13 residues. Trimming shortened V by 3 bases and J by 5 bases, and 10 bases separated the two germline ends. The V gene's germline CDR1 is MDHEN and CDR2 SYDVKM. The CDR3 sequence is CASSFWGRTEAFF. DNA of the CDR3: TGTGCCAGCAGTTTCTGGGGCAGGACTGAAGCTTTCTTT.

The chain uses TRBV11-3 and TRBJ2-1; D gene unclear. Between the trimmed V and J ends, which lost 2 bases and 2 bases, there was a span of 4 bases. Germline V lookup: CDR1 SGHNT, CDR2 YENEEA. The CDR3 runs 13 residues. CDR3 amino acids: CASSLNPYNEQFF. CDR3 nucleotides: TGTGCCAGCAGCTTAAACCCCTACAATGAGCAGTTCTTC.

V and J are TRBV11-3 and TRBJ2-2, with D possibly TRBD1 on 6 matching bases. V was pared by 5 bases and J by 6 bases, with 13 bases between. The germline CDR1 and CDR2 sequences are SGHNT and YENEEA. CDR3 length equals 14 residues. This CDR3 reads CASSHNTGSGELFF. The CDR3 region has the DNA TGTGCCAGCAGCCACAATACAGGGTCCGGGGAGCTGTTTTTT.

V is TRBV7-2 and J is TRBJ1-2; no clear D. Germline CDR1 reads SGHTA; CDR2 reads FQGNSA. The CDR3 has 14 amino acids. Trimming stripped 3 bases from V and 3 bases from J, with 11 bases between. CDR3 sequence (DNA): TGTGCCAGCAGCTTCCAGCGGGGAGACTATGGCTACACCTTC. It specifies CASSFQRGDYGYTF.